Presented here are 19 T cell receptor beta chains from one specimen sequenced in a study of T cell responses to AZD1222 COVID-19 vaccine. TCRdb keeps only in-frame clones here, not all; method: immunoSEQ multiplex PCR. This table has roughly 150,000 clones, around 93% appearing once. The source was peripheral blood, collected on day 0 of AZD1222 vaccination. These TCRs come from an adult in good health.

The rearrangement joins TRBV6-8 to TRBJ2-2; 8 bases are shared with TRBD1. J was trimmed by 3 bases and V by 6 bases; bases with no gene match: 15. CDR1 is MNHGY, CDR2 SAAAGT, per germline. The CDR3 sequence is 18 residues long. The CDR3 coding sequence is TGTGCCAGCAGCAGGGGGCGCGAAGTGAAGCGGGACACCGGGGAGCTGTTTTTT. The encoded protein is CASSRGREVKRDTGELFF.

This chain links TRBV7-9 with TRBJ2-6; D is possibly TRBD1 (6 bases). The CDR3 has 14 residues. Germline-derived CDR1 and CDR2 are SEHNR and FQNEAQ (reference sequence). The V end was cut by 7 bases, the J end by 4 bases, with 11 bases between. The CDR3 sequence: CASNRATGANVLTF. As DNA, the CDR3 is TGTGCCAGCAACAGGGCCACCGGGGCCAACGTCCTGACTTTC.

The genes are TRBV6-1 and TRBJ1-1; D remains ambiguous. The CDR3 consists of 13 residues. Germline CDR1 MNHNS, CDR2 SASEGT. Deletions cut 0 bases from V and 4 bases from J, with 6 bases between. CDR3 sequence: CASSEARATEAFF. DNA for the CDR3: TGTGCCAGCAGTGAAGCGCGGGCCACTGAAGCTTTCTTT.

The chain carries TRBV7-2 and TRBJ1-2, with a possible D match to TRBD1 (5 bases). Germline V gene lookup returns CDR1 SGHTA and CDR2 FQGNSA. Trimming removed 8 bases at V and 5 bases at J, with 18 bases between. The CDR3 contains 14 residues. The CDR3 loop is CASRGGGASYGYTF. The CDR3 bases are TGTGCCAGCCGTGGCGGAGGGGCGTCTTATGGCTACACCTTC. Based on the CDR3 plus reference TRBV7-2 and TRBJ1-2, the full variable domain is GAGVSQSPSNKVTEKGKDVELRCDPISGHTALYWYRQSLGQGLEFLIYFQGNSAPDKSGLPSDRFSAERTGGSVSTLTIQRTQQEDSAVYLCASRGGGASYGYTFGSGTRLTVV.

This clone is a singleton in its sample. The chain has TRBV2 and TRBJ2-3; 7 bases fit TRBD1. Germline values: CDR1 SNHLY, CDR2 FYNNEI. With 4 bases clipped from V and 5 bases from J, the junction kept 12 bases outside the gene matches. The CDR3 spans 16 residues. The CDR3 bases are TGTGCCAGCAGTGGCGCGGACCAGGGGGTCGTAGATACGCAGTATTTT. This encodes CASSGADQGVVDTQYF.

J is TRBJ1-1 and V is TRBV18; TRBD1 agrees at 9 bases. This CDR3 has 15 residues. Germline CDR1 and CDR2: KGHSH and LQKENI. The ends lost 6 bases at V and 1 base at J; junction bases unmatched: 6. The CDR3 DNA sequence: TGTGCCAGCTCCCCTGGGGGACAGGGGAACACTGAAGCTTTCTTT. Protein: CASSPGGQGNTEAFF.

In its sample, this clone was seen a few times. The chain couples TRBV11-3 to TRBJ2-1; D ambiguous. This CDR3 has 13 amino acids. Trimming removed 3 bases at V and 5 bases at J, with 8 bases between. CDR1 is SGHNT, CDR2 YENEEA, per germline. The CDR3: CASSFEQNNEQFF. The CDR3, as DNA: TGTGCCAGCAGCTTTGAGCAGAACAATGAGCAGTTCTTC. The variable domain in full, with the rest retrieved from reference TRBV11-3 and TRBJ2-1, is EAGVVQSPRYKIIEKKQPVAFWCNPISGHNTLYWYLQNLGQGPELLIRYENEEAVDDSQLPKDRFSAERLKGVDSTLKIQPAELGDSAVYLCASSFEQNNEQFFGPGTRLTVL.

A note on this clone: A read error may produce the germline difference seen at one junction end. The chain joins TRBV27 to TRBJ2-7; TRBD1 or TRBD2 may be the D gene (5 bases each). Germline CDR1 MNHEY, CDR2 SMNVEV (reference sequence). This CDR3 spans 12 amino acids. CDR3 nucleotide sequence: TGTGCCAGGCTTCCCCCGATGGGGACGCGTGACTTC. Residues: CARLPPMGTRDF.

The chain has TRBV27 and TRBJ2-7; 7 positions match TRBD2. The V gene's germline CDR1 is MNHEY and CDR2 SMNVEV (reference sequence). With V trimmed by 2 bases and J by 3 bases, 10 bases remained unmatched. The CDR3 consists of 16 residues. The chain's CDR3 is CASSLQRGMGIYEQYF. CDR3 DNA sequence: TGTGCCAGCAGTTTACAGCGGGGCATGGGTATCTACGAGCAGTACTTC.

The chain joins TRBV5-6 to TRBJ1-1, with a possible D match to TRBD1 (6 bases). The germline V and J ends were trimmed by 2 bases and 4 bases, with 12 bases remaining between them. The CDR3 runs to 14 residues. CDR1 SGHDT and CDR2 YYEEEE come from the germline V gene. CDR3 nucleotide sequence: TGTGCCAGCAGCTTTCGGGGGGCGGGCACTGAAGCTTTCTTT. Its translation: CASSFRGAGTEAFF.

The rearrangement joins TRBV19 to TRBJ2-7; 8 positions match TRBD1. Trimming cost V 5 bases and J 2 bases; bases outside gene matches: 5. The CDR3 length is 14 residues. Germline V lookup: CDR1 LNHDA, CDR2 SQIVND (reference sequence). The CDR3 coding sequence is TGTGCCAGTAGTCCATCGACAGGGGCCTACGAGCAGTACTTC. The encoded protein is CASSPSTGAYEQYF.

The genes are TRBV6-5 and TRBJ1-5; D unresolved. Trimming took off 5 bases at V and 11 bases at J, with 10 bases between the two ends. The length of the CDR3 is 11 residues. Germline V gives CDR1 MNHEY, CDR2 SVGAGI. The CDR3 loop is CASSQTGAQHF. As DNA, the CDR3 is TGTGCCAGCAGTCAGACTGGGGCCCAGCATTTT.

V usage is TRBV19 and J usage is TRBJ1-5; 8 bases align to TRBD1. V was clipped by 5 bases and J by 7 bases; unmatched bases: 13. This CDR3 is built from 16 residues. Germline V gene data show CDR1 as LNHDA and CDR2 as SQIVND (reference sequence). The CDR3 coding sequence is TGTGCCAGTAGTTACGGTGCAGGGGGCGTCGGCCAGCCCCAGCATTTT. As protein: CASSYGAGGVGQPQHF.

In its sample, this clone was seen once. This sequence joins TRBV7-9 and TRBJ1-1; 10 nucleotides align to TRBD1. CDR3 length equals 17 residues. Trimming removed 2 bases from V and 3 bases from J; junction bases left unmatched: 9. Germline lookup yields CDR1 SEHNR and CDR2 FQNEAQ (reference sequence). In nucleotides, the CDR3 is TGTGCCAGCAGCTTATTTGGGACAGGGGAGGGGGACACTGAAGCTTTCTTT. This translates into CASSLFGTGEGDTEAFF.

This chain connects TRBV6-6 to TRBJ1-1; D perhaps matches TRBD1 (6 bases). The V end was cut by 4 bases, the J end by 7 bases, with 16 bases between. The germline CDR1 and CDR2 sequences are MNHNY and SVGAGI (reference sequence). The CDR3 has 14 amino acids. CDR3: CASSWTTGSDEAFF. In DNA form, the CDR3 reads TGTGCCAGCAGTTGGACCACAGGGAGTGATGAAGCTTTCTTT.

V usage is TRBV6-5 and J usage is TRBJ2-1; 8 bases are a match to TRBD2. CDR3 length equals 15 residues. J lost 7 bases, V lost 4 bases, and 9 bases had no gene match. Germline lookup yields CDR1 MNHEY and CDR2 SVGAGI. CDR3 nucleotides: TGTGCCAGCAGTTTTTCGGGAGGGTCTAGGAATGAGCAGTTCTTC. Translated, it gives CASSFSGGSRNEQFF.

This sequence joins TRBV4-1 and TRBJ1-1; no reliable D call. Germline V gene data show CDR1 as MGHRA and CDR2 as YSYEKL. Trimming cost V 3 bases and J 6 bases, with 17 bases left between them. The length of the CDR3 is 15 residues. The CDR3 spells CASSHPARRLSEAFF. DNA of the CDR3: TGCGCCAGCAGCCACCCGGCACGGCGGCTATCTGAAGCTTTCTTT.

V gene TRBV9 combines with J gene TRBJ2-7; either TRBD1 or TRBD2 may fit D (5 bases each). This CDR3 has 14 residues. V was cut by 3 bases and J by 0 bases, with 10 bases left in between. Germline V gene lookup returns CDR1 SGDLS and CDR2 YYNGEE. CDR3 sequence: CASSERGTSYEQYF. The CDR3 bases are TGTGCCAGCAGCGAACGAGGGACCTCCTACGAGCAGTACTTC.

A single count supports this clone. V gene TRBV29-1 combines with J gene TRBJ1-2, with 7 bases matching TRBD1. Losses at the gene ends were 5 bases for V and 4 bases for J; bases not matched to a gene: 7. Looked up from germline, CDR1 is SQVTM and CDR2 is ANQGSEA. There are 13 residues in the CDR3. The CDR3 sequence is CSVRTGLSYGYTF. The DNA for the CDR3 is TGCAGCGTTCGGACAGGCCTTAGCTATGGCTACACCTTC. Combining the CDR3 with reference TRBV29-1 and TRBJ1-2 gives the whole variable domain SAVISQKPSRDICQRGTSLTIQCQVDSQVTMMFWYRQQPGQSLTLIATANQGSEATYESGFVIDKFPISRPNLTFSTLTVSNMSPEDSSIYLCSVRTGLSYGYTFGSGTRLTVV.